A selection of T cell receptor beta chains follows, all from one sample in a study of PD-1 blockade in mismatch repair-deficient tumors. Profiling relied on immunoSEQ multiplex PCR, and the TCRdb table lists in-frame clones only, not all of them. The table includes some 70,000 clones, 70% to 85% detected once. The sample was peripheral blood, taken 2 weeks after starting pembrolizumab. The receptor set was obtained from an adult with mismatch repair-deficient cancer. Each CDR3 is given with its conserved first and last residue. A D gene is named only where the DNA matches it firmly. Clone size is given for some rows only: seen once, a few or many times, or a class if the clone is expanded.

d_gene: NA
j_gene: TRBJ2-5
abundance: NA
v_gene: TRBV6-4
CDR3nt: TGTGCCAGCAGTGACGGACTAAAAGAGACCCAGTACTTC
CDR3aa: CASSDGLKETQYF

d_gene: TRBD2
j_gene: TRBJ2-7
abundance: NA
v_gene: TRBV6-5
CDR3nt: TGTGCCAGCAGTTCCGGGACTAGTGAAAGAGAGCAGTACTTC
CDR3aa: CASSSGTSEREQYF

d_gene: TRBD1
j_gene: TRBJ1-1
abundance: NA
v_gene: TRBV11-2
CDR3nt: TGTGCCAGCAGCGGAAGACAGGGGATCGGCACTGAAGCTTTCTTT
CDR3aa: CASSGRQGIGTEAFF

d_gene: NA
j_gene: TRBJ2-1
abundance: NA
v_gene: TRBV6-1
CDR3nt: TGTGCCAGCAGTGAAGGGGTGGGCCGCTACAATGAGCAGTTCTTC
CDR3aa: CASSEGVGRYNEQFF

d_gene: NA
j_gene: TRBJ1-2
abundance: NA
v_gene: TRBV5-6
CDR3nt: TGTGCCAGCAGCTTGAACCAGGGGATCCATGGCTACACCTTC
CDR3aa: CASSLNQGIHGYTF

d_gene: NA
j_gene: TRBJ2-7
abundance: NA
v_gene: TRBV7-3
CDR3nt: TGTGCCAGCAGCCCCGACCCTAGCTCCTACGAGCAGTACTTC
CDR3aa: CASSPDPSSYEQYF

d_gene: NA
j_gene: TRBJ2-1
abundance: NA
v_gene: TRBV11-3
CDR3nt: TGTGCCAGCAGCTTCGTGAGGTCGGGAAATGAGCAGTTCTTC
CDR3aa: CASSFVRSGNEQFF

d_gene: TRBD2
j_gene: TRBJ2-3
abundance: few
v_gene: TRBV6-5
CDR3nt: TGTGCCAGCCGACTAGCGGGTCCTGGGGATACGCAGTATTTT
CDR3aa: CASRLAGPGDTQYF

d_gene: NA
j_gene: TRBJ1-3
abundance: NA
v_gene: TRBV7-2
CDR3nt: TGTGCCAGCAGCCCCGCGAACTCTGGAAACACCATATATTTT
CDR3aa: CASSPANSGNTIYF

d_gene: TRBD1
j_gene: TRBJ1-1
abundance: few
v_gene: TRBV7-8
CDR3nt: TGTGCCAGCAGCCTCGGGACAGGGGGGAACACTGAAGCTTTCTTT
CDR3aa: CASSLGTGGNTEAFF

d_gene: NA
j_gene: TRBJ1-5
abundance: NA
v_gene: TRBV2
CDR3nt: TGTGCCAGCAGTCGGGACACCACTCAGCCCCAGCATTTT
CDR3aa: CASSRDTTQPQHF

d_gene: NA
j_gene: TRBJ2-7
abundance: NA
v_gene: TRBV7-9
CDR3nt: TGTGCCAGCAGCTTTGGAGGGGACGACGAGCAGTACTTC
CDR3aa: CASSFGGDDEQYF

d_gene: TRBD2
j_gene: TRBJ2-7
abundance: NA
v_gene: TRBV4-1
CDR3nt: TGCGCCAGCAGTTACAGGGTGGAGACTAGCGGGACCTACGAGCAGTACTTC
CDR3aa: CASSYRVETSGTYEQYF

d_gene: TRBD2
j_gene: TRBJ2-7
abundance: NA
v_gene: TRBV10-3
CDR3nt: TGTGCCATCAGTGAGGGTACCCCGGGACTAGCCTACGAGCAGTACTTC
CDR3aa: CAISEGTPGLAYEQYF

d_gene: NA
j_gene: TRBJ2-1
abundance: NA
v_gene: TRBV5-6
CDR3nt: TGTGCCAGCAGCTTTACGGGTGGTGAGCAGTTCTTC
CDR3aa: CASSFTGGEQFF

d_gene: TRBD1
j_gene: TRBJ1-2
abundance: NA
v_gene: TRBV5-5
CDR3nt: TGTGCCAGCAGGATGACAGGGGGCAACTATGGCTACACCTTC
CDR3aa: CASRMTGGNYGYTF

d_gene: NA
j_gene: TRBJ1-2
abundance: once
v_gene: TRBV11-3
CDR3nt: TGTGCCAGCAGCTTACAGGCTGCCGGTGGCTACACCTTC
CDR3aa: CASSLQAAGGYTF

d_gene: TRBD1
j_gene: TRBJ1-4
abundance: NA
v_gene: TRBV28
CDR3nt: TGTGCCAGCAGTTTACCGACAGGGAATAATGAAAAACTGTTTTTT
CDR3aa: CASSLPTGNNEKLFF

d_gene: TRBD1
j_gene: TRBJ1-5
abundance: few
v_gene: TRBV7-2
CDR3nt: TGTGCCAGCAGCCCAGGGGGGGTCAGGCAGCCCCAGCATTTT
CDR3aa: CASSPGGVRQPQHF

d_gene: NA
j_gene: TRBJ2-2
abundance: NA
v_gene: TRBV7-9
CDR3nt: TGTGCCAGCACCTCCAGTGGGCTGGGAAGGGTGTTTTTT
CDR3aa: CASTSSGLGRVFF

d_gene: TRBD1
j_gene: TRBJ2-7
abundance: NA
v_gene: TRBV10-3
CDR3nt: TGTGCCATCAGCCGGGACAGGGGACTCTACGAGCAGTACTTC
CDR3aa: CAISRDRGLYEQYF

d_gene: TRBD1
j_gene: TRBJ1-1
abundance: few
v_gene: TRBV11-3
CDR3nt: TGTGCCAGCAGCCAAGACAGGGGGCGCGCGGAAGGTCGCGGAATCGTTTTCTTT
CDR3aa: CASSQDRGRAEGRGIVFF

d_gene: NA
j_gene: TRBJ1-2
abundance: NA
v_gene: TRBV7-3
CDR3nt: TGTGCCAGCAGCTTAGATGGAGGGGATGGCTACACCTTC
CDR3aa: CASSLDGGDGYTF

d_gene: NA
j_gene: TRBJ2-7
abundance: NA
v_gene: TRBV27
CDR3nt: TGTGCCAGCAGTTGGGGCAACTACGAGCAGTACTTC
CDR3aa: CASSWGNYEQYF

d_gene: NA
j_gene: TRBJ1-4
abundance: NA
v_gene: TRBV5-5
CDR3nt: TGTGCCAGCAGCTTGGCCGCGGGGCAGGGACCCTTTGCAACTAATGAAAAACTGTTTTTT
CDR3aa: CASSLAAGQGPFATNEKLFF

d_gene: NA
j_gene: TRBJ2-1
abundance: NA
v_gene: TRBV19
CDR3nt: TGTGCCAGTAGTATGGGTCGGGGCAGGGGGCGCAGCGGGAGGTACAATGAGCAGTTCTTC
CDR3aa: CASSMGRGRGRSGRYNEQFF

d_gene: NA
j_gene: TRBJ1-1
abundance: NA
v_gene: TRBV7-9
CDR3nt: TGTGCCAGCAGCTTAGTAGTCAACACTGAAGCTTTCTTT
CDR3aa: CASSLVVNTEAFF

d_gene: NA
j_gene: TRBJ1-1
abundance: NA
v_gene: TRBV13
CDR3nt: TGTGCCAGCAGCCTTACAAGATTGGGGTCGGGCACTGAAGCTTTCTTT
CDR3aa: CASSLTRLGSGTEAFF

d_gene: TRBD2
j_gene: TRBJ2-1
abundance: NA
v_gene: TRBV7-8
CDR3nt: TGTGCCAGCAGCGGATATCGTCTAGCGGGAGGGCTATACAATGAGCAGTTCTTC
CDR3aa: CASSGYRLAGGLYNEQFF

d_gene: NA
j_gene: TRBJ1-1
abundance: NA
v_gene: TRBV2
CDR3nt: TGTGCCAGCAGTGAAGTGGACTATCGAGGAGCTTTCTTT
CDR3aa: CASSEVDYRGAFF

d_gene: NA
j_gene: TRBJ1-1
abundance: NA
v_gene: TRBV2
CDR3nt: TGTGCCAGCAGTGAGGGGGTTCGCACTGAAGCTTTCTTT
CDR3aa: CASSEGVRTEAFF

d_gene: TRBD1
j_gene: TRBJ1-4
abundance: NA
v_gene: TRBV5-1
CDR3nt: TGCGCCAGCAGTAGTGTGGGACAGGGATTCGGGGAAAAACTGTTTTTT
CDR3aa: CASSSVGQGFGEKLFF

d_gene: TRBD1
j_gene: TRBJ2-1
abundance: NA
v_gene: TRBV9
CDR3nt: TGTGCCAGCAGCGTAGCGGGACAGCCCTACAATGAGCAGTTCTTC
CDR3aa: CASSVAGQPYNEQFF

d_gene: NA
j_gene: TRBJ1-1
abundance: NA
v_gene: TRBV7-9
CDR3nt: TGTGCCAGCAGCCAACAGGAGTCTCTGAACACTGAAGCTTTCTTT
CDR3aa: CASSQQESLNTEAFF

d_gene: TRBD2
j_gene: TRBJ2-1
abundance: NA
v_gene: TRBV2
CDR3nt: TGTGCCAGCAGTCCGGGGACTAGCGGGGGGATCAAGCAGTTCTTC
CDR3aa: CASSPGTSGGIKQFF

d_gene: NA
j_gene: TRBJ2-7
abundance: few
v_gene: TRBV13
CDR3nt: TGTGCCAGCAGCTTACGGGCAGGGAACTACGAGCAGTACTTC
CDR3aa: CASSLRAGNYEQYF

d_gene: NA
j_gene: TRBJ2-5
abundance: NA
v_gene: TRBV30
CDR3nt: TGTGCCTGGAGCCTGGGGCCGGGTTCCCAGTACTTC
CDR3aa: CAWSLGPGSQYF